This entry features one T cell receptor beta chain sequence. Its antigen is still unknown. These data are taken from a study of blood T cells in healthy people across ages. Study outcomes and limitations: Long-lived donors carried more naive CD4+ cells and greater diversity than aged donors.

Per germline, CDR1 SGHRS and CDR2 YFSETQ. V lost 4 bases, J lost 5 bases, and 15 bases lay in between. CDR3 length equals 14 residues. Sample-barcoded 5' priming and a J-beta primer mix drove a second PCR of 7 to 11 cycles. TCRdb re-called the 5' RACE reads with MiXCR, one entry per CDR3 protein. The sample yields over 1.5 million distinct CDR3 sequences, approximately 50% seen once. The TCR was taken from a woman aged 40 to 49 in good health. Sequenced: blood. The chain couples TRBV5-1 to TRBJ2-5; tentative D call: TRBD2 (5 bases). Here the CDR3 reads CASSRPGSGETQYF. CDR3 nucleotide sequence: TGCGCCAGCAGCCGCCCGGGATCTGGGGAGACCCAGTACTTC.